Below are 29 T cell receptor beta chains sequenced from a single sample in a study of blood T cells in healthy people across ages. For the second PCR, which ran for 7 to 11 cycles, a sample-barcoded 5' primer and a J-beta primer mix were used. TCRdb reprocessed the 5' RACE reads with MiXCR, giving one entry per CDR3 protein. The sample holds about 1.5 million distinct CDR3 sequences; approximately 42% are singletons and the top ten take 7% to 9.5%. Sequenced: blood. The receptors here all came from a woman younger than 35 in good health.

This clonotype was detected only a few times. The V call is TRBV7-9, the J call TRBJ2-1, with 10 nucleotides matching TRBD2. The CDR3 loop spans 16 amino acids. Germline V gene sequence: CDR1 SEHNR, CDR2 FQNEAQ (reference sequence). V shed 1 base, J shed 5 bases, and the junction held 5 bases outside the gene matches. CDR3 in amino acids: CASSLELAGENNEQFF. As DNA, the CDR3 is TGTGCCAGCAGCTTAGAGCTAGCGGGGGAGAACAATGAGCAGTTCTTC.

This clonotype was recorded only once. For the CDR3, the DNA is TGTGCCAGCTCACCAGGGGACACGCGAGAGCAGTACTTC. Its protein product is CASSPGDTREQYF. The rearrangement uses TRBV18 and TRBJ2-7; TRBD1 is a possible D gene (6 bases). Germline CDR1 reads KGHSH; CDR2 reads LQKENI. The CDR3 loop spans 13 amino acids. Trimming pared 2 bases from V and 7 bases from J, leaving 12 bases between.

CDR3 DNA sequence: TGCGCCAGCAGCGGGGGGGGACAGACCTCCAAAAACATTCAGTACTTC. As protein: CASSGGGQTSKNIQYF. J is TRBJ2-4 and V is TRBV5-1; D may correspond to TRBD1 or TRBD2 (7 bases each). V shed 4 bases and J shed 2 bases, with 16 bases lying between them. The CDR3 loop spans 16 amino acids. The germline CDR1 and CDR2 sequences are SGHRS and YFSETQ.

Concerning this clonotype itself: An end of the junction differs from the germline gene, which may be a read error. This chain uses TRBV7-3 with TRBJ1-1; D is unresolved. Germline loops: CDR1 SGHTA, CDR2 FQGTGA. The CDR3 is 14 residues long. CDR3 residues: CASSPYGQNAEAFF. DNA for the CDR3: TGTGCCAGCAGCCCCTACGGGCAGAACGCTGAAGCTTTCTTT. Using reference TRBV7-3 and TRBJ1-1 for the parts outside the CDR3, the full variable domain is GAGVSQTPSNKVTEKGKYVELRCDPISGHTALYWYRQSLGQGPEFLIYFQGTGAADDSGLPNDRFFAVRPEGSVSTLKIQRTERGDSAVYLCASSPYGQNAEAFFGQGTRLTVV.

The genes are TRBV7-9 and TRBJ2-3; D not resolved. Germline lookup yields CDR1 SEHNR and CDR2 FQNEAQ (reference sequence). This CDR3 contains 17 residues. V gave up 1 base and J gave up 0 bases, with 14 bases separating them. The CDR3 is CASSLGSRLLSTDTQYF. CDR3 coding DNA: TGTGCCAGCAGCTTAGGAAGTAGACTTTTGAGCACAGATACGCAGTATTTT.

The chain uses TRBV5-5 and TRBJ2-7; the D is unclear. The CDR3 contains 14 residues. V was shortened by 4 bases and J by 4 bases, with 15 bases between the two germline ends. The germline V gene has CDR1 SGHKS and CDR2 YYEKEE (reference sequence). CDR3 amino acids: CASSRRLEPYEQYF. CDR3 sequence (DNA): TGTGCCAGCAGCCGCCGACTCGAACCATACGAGCAGTACTTC.

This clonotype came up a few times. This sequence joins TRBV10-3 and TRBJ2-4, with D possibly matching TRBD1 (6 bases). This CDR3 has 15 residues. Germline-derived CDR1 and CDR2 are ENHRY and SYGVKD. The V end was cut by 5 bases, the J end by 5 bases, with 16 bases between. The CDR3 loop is CAISPGTSGENIQYF. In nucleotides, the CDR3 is TGTGCCATCAGTCCCGGGACATCGGGCGAAAACATTCAGTACTTC.

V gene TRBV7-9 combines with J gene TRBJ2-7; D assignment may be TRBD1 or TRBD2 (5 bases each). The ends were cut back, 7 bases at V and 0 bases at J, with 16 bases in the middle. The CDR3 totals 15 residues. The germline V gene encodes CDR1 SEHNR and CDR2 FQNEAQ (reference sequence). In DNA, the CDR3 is TGTGCCAGCACCCTGAGGGACGGACGCTCCTACGAGCAGTACTTC. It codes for CASTLRDGRSYEQYF.

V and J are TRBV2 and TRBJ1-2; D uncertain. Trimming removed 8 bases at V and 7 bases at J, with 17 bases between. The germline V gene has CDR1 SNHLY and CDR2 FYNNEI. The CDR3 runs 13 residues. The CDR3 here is CASASETGSGYTF. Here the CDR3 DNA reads TGTGCCAGCGCAAGCGAGACCGGCAGTGGCTACACCTTC.

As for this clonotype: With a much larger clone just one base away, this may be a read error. This CDR3 reads CASSALAGYNEQFF. The CDR3 DNA follows: TGTGCCAGCAGCGCACTAGCGGGGTACAATGAGCAGTTCTTC. The chain employs TRBV11-2 and TRBJ2-1; 10 bases align to TRBD2. Germline values: CDR1 SGHAT, CDR2 FQNNGV. V lost 5 bases to trimming and J lost 4 bases; unmatched junction nucleotides: 2. This CDR3 region has 14 residues.

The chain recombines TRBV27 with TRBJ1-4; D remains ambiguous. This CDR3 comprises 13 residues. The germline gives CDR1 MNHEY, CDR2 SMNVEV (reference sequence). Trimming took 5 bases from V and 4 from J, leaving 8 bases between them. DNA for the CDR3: TGTGCCAGCAGTCGGGCCTATAATGAAAAACTGTTTTTT. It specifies CASSRAYNEKLFF.

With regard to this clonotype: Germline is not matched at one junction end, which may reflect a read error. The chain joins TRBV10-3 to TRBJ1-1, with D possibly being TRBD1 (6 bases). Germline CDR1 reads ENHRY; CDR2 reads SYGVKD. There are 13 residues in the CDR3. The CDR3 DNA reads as TGTGCCAGCAGTGATGGGGCTGAGCAGGGGGCTTTCTTT. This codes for CASSDGAEQGAFF.

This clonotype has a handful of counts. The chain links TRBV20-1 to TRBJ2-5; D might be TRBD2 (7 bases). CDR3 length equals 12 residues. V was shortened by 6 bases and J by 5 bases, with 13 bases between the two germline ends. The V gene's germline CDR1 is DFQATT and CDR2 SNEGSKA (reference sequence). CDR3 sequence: CSADGGQETQYF. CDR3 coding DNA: TGCAGTGCAGACGGGGGGCAGGAGACCCAGTACTTC.

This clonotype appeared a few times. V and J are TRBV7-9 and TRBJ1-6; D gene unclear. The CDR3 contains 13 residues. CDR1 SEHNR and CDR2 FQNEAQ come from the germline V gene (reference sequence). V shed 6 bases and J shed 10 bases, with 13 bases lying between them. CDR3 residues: CASRWGDKSPLHF. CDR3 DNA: TGTGCCAGCAGATGGGGAGACAAGTCACCCCTCCACTTT.

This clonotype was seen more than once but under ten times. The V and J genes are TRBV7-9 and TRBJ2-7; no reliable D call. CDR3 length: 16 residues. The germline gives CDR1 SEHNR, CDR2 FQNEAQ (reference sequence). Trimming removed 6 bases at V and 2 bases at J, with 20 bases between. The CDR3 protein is CASSSGPGRVTYEQYF. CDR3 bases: TGTGCCAGCAGTTCCGGTCCGGGCCGGGTAACCTACGAGCAGTACTTC.

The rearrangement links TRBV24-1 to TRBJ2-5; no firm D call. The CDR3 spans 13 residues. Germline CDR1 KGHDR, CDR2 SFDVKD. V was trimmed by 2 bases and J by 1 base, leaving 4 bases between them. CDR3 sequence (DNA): TGTGCCACCAGTGATTCGGGCCAAGAGACCCAGTACTTC. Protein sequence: CATSDSGQETQYF.

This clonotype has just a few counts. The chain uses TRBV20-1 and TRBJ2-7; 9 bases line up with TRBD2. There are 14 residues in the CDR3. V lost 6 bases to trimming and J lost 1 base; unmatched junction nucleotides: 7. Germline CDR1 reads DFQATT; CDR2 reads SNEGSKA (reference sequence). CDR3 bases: TGCAGTGCACCCAGCGGGAGGAGTTCCTACGAGCAGTACTTC. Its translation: CSAPSGRSSYEQYF.

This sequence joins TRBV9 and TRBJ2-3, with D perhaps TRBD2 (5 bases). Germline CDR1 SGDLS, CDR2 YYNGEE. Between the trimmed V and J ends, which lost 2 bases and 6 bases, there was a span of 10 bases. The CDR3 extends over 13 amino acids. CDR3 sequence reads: CASSVEGFDTQYF. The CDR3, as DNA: TGTGCCAGCAGCGTCGAGGGATTTGATACGCAGTATTTT.

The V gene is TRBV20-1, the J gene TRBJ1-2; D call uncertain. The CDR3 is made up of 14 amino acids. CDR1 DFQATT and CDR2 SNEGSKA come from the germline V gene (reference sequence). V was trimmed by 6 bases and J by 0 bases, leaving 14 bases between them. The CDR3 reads CSATAGRSNYGYTF. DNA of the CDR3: TGCAGTGCCACCGCCGGAAGGTCTAACTATGGCTACACCTTC.

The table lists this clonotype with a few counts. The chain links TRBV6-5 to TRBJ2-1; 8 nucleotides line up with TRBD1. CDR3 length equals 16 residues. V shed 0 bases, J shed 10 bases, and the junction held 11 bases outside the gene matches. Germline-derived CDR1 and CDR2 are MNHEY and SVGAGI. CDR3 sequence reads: CASSYSQGELSYEQFF. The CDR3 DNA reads TGTGCCAGCAGTTACTCACAGGGGGAGCTCTCCTACGAGCAGTTCTTC.

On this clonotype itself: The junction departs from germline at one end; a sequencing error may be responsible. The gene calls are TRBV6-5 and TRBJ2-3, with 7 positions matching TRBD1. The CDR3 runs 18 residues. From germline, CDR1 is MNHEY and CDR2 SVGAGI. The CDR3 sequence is CASGYSQRGLSSADTQYF. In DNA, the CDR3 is TGTGCCAGCGGTTACTCGCAAAGGGGGCTCTCGTCTGCAGATACGCAGTATTTT.

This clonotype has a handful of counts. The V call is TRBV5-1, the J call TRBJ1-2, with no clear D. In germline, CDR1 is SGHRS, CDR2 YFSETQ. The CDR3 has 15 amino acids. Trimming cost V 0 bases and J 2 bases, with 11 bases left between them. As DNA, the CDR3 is TGCGCCAGCAGCTTGGGTGAAGGGCAGAACTATGGCTACACCTTC. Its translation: CASSLGEGQNYGYTF.

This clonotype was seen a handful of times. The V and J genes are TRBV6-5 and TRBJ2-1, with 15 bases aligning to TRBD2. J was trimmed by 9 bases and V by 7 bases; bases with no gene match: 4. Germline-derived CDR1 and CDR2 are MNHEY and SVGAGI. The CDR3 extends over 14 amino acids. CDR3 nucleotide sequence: TGTGCCAGCATCCCGGGACTAGCGGGAGGTGAGCAGTTCTTC. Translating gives CASIPGLAGGEQFF.

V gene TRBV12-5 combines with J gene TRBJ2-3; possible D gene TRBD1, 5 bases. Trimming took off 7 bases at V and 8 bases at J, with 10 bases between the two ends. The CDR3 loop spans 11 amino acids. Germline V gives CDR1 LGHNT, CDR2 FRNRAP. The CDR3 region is CASAFQGTQYF. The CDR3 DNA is TGTGCTAGTGCCTTCCAGGGTACGCAGTATTTT.

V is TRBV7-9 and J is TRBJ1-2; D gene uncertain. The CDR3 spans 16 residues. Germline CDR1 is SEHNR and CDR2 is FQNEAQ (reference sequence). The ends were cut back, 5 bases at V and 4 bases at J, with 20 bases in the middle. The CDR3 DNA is TGTGCCAGCAGCCCAGGCGGGCAGCCAGCTTCCTATGGCTACACCTTC. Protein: CASSPGGQPASYGYTF.

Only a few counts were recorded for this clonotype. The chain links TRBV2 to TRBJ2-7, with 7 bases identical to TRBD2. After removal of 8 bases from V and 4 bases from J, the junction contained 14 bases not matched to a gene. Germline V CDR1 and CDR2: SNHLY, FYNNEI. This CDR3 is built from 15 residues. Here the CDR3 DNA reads TGTGCCAGCGGCGGGCCTAGCGGAGTAATATACGAGCAGTACTTC. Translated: CASGGPSGVIYEQYF.

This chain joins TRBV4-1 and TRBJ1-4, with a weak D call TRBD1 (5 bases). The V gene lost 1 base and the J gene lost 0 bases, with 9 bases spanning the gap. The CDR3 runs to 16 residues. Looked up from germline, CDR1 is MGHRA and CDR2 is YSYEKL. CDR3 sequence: CASSQVGGATNEKLFF. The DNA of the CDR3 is TGCGCCAGCAGCCAAGTCGGGGGGGCAACTAATGAAAAACTGTTTTTT.

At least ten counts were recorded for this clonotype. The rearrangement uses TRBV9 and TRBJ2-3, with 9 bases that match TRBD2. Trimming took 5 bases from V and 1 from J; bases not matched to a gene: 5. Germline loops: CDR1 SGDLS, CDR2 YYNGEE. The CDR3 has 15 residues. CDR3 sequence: CASSVAGGRTDTQYF. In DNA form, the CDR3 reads TGTGCCAGCAGTGTGGCGGGGGGGCGCACAGATACGCAGTATTTT.

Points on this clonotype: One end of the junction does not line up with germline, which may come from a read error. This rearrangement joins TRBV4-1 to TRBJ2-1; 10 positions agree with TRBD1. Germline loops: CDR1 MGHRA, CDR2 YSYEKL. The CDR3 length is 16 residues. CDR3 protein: CASFPRTGGSYNGQFF. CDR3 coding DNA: TGCGCCAGCTTTCCAAGGACAGGGGGTTCCTACAATGGGCAGTTCTTC.